This is a list of T cell receptor beta chains from one sample in a study of cytomegalovirus exposure and HLA in healthy donors. Method: immunoSEQ multiplex PCR; TCRdb's copy keeps in-frame clones and lacks some. The sample shows over 95,000 clones, 65% to 85% of them seen only once. Specimen: PBMCs. The receptor set was obtained from a man in his forties in good health and CMV-seronegative. The CDR3 runs from the conserved cysteine through the conserved F or W. D genes are given only for firm matches. Clone size, where shown, is once, few, many, or a class for clones that have expanded.

D	V	size	J	CDR3	DNA
-	TRBV5-6	-	TRBJ2-1	CASSRGISREQFF	TGTGCCAGCAGCAGGGGCATTTCTCGTGAGCAGTTCTTC
-	TRBV5-1	-	TRBJ1-4	CASSLAGLTGEKLFF	TGCGCCAGCAGCTTGGCGGGACTTACCGGTGAAAAACTGTTTTTT
-	TRBV29-1	few	TRBJ1-2	CSVLTANYGYTF	TGCAGCGTTTTGACAGCTAACTATGGCTACACCTTC
TRBD1	TRBV5-6	-	TRBJ1-5	CASSFRDRVNQPQHF	TGTGCCAGCAGCTTTCGGGACAGGGTGAATCAGCCCCAGCATTTT
TRBD2	TRBV9	few	TRBJ2-1	CASSGSGRAFNEQFF	TGTGCCAGCAGCGGTAGCGGGAGGGCCTTCAATGAGCAGTTCTTC
-	TRBV6-1	few	TRBJ1-1	CASKLTEAFF	TGTGCCAGCAAGCTCACTGAAGCTTTCTTT
TRBD1	TRBV2	-	TRBJ2-4	CASSDTGGATKNIQYF	TGTGCCAGCAGTGATACAGGGGGCGCGACCAAAAACATTCAGTACTTC
TRBD2	TRBV5-1	-	TRBJ2-5	CASSLLGGSLETQYF	TGCGCCAGCAGCTTGTTGGGCGGGAGCTTGGAGACCCAGTACTTC
-	TRBV7-3	-	TRBJ2-5	CASSLISDRFHPRQYF	TGTGCCAGCAGCTTAATCAGCGACCGCTTCCACCCGCGCCAGTACTTC
TRBD1	TRBV30	-	TRBJ1-5	CAWSRQGIQPQHF	TGTGCCTGGAGCAGACAGGGTATTCAGCCCCAGCATTTT
-	TRBV9	-	TRBJ1-3	CASSVGRRGGNTIYF	TGTGCCAGCAGCGTAGGCAGGCGAGGGGGAAACACCATATATTTT
-	TRBV30	few	TRBJ2-3	CAWTPEPTDTQYF	TGTGCCTGGACCCCTGAGCCCACAGATACGCAGTATTTT
TRBD2	TRBV9	-	TRBJ2-3	CASSVVPHPLAGIPASTDTQYF	TGTGCCAGCAGCGTAGTCCCCCATCCGCTAGCGGGGATACCCGCTAGCACAGATACGCAGTATTTT
-	TRBV6-1	-	TRBJ2-5	CASSVDYQETQYF	TGTGCCAGCAGTGTAGACTACCAAGAGACCCAGTACTTC
TRBD2	TRBV19	once	TRBJ2-7	CASRAGTSGSYEQYF	TGTGCCAGTAGGGCCGGGACTAGCGGCTCCTACGAGCAGTACTTC
TRBD2	TRBV5-1	-	TRBJ2-2	CASLSGIDTGELFF	TGCGCCAGCTTGAGCGGGATTGACACCGGGGAGCTGTTTTTT
-	TRBV6-1	-	TRBJ1-5	CASSERYSQPQHF	TGTGCCAGCAGTGAACGGTACAGTCAGCCCCAGCATTTT